This note documents a single T cell receptor (beta chain) sequence. The CDR3 is 15 residues long. Germline lookup yields CDR1 SGHKS and CDR2 YYEKEE (reference sequence). These data are taken from a study of human CD8 memory T cell subsets. UMI-labeled 5' RACE was used to make TCR beta libraries. In the study's own analysis: Across the sequenced material, each individual TCR beta library was found to contain somewhere between about 3,000 and 20,000 functional CDR3 beta clonotypes. TCRdb derives one entry per CDR3 protein from the 5' RACE reads, leaving out DNA. TCRdb's processing, not the study's, gives the V and J calls here. The ten most abundant clones cover approximately 14% of a sample with roughly 12,000 distinct CDR3 sequences.

The clonotype originates from a human donor in good health. Sequencing was done on a sample of CD8+ T cells from PBMCs. The chain combines TRBV5-5 with TRBJ1-2; TCRdb calls TRBD1, which cannot be checked without DNA. The CDR3: CASSLEEGTGFGYTF.